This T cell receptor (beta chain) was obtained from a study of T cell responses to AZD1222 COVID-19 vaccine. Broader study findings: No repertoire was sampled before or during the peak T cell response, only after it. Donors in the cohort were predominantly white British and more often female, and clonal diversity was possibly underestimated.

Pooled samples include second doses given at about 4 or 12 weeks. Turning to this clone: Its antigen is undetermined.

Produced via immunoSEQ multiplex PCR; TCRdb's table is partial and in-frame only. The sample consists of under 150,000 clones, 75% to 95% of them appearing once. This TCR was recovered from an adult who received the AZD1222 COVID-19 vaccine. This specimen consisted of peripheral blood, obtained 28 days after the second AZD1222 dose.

The CDR3 DNA follows: TGTGCCAGCTCACCCCAGGGGGGGCGCGAGGAAAAACTGTTTTTT. This gives the protein CASSPQGGREEKLFF. The rearrangement uses TRBV18 and TRBJ1-4; 7 bases align to TRBD1. The germline CDR1 and CDR2 sequences are KGHSH and LQKENI. The CDR3 is 15 amino acids. Trimming took 3 bases from V and 8 from J; bases not matched to a gene: 9. The variable domain in full, with the rest retrieved from reference TRBV18 and TRBJ1-4, is NAGVMQNPRHLVRRRGQEARLRCSPMKGHSHVYWYRQLPEEGLKFMVYLQKENIIDESGMPKERFSAEFPKEGPSILRIQQVVRGDSAAYFCASSPQGGREEKLFFGSGTQLSVL.